Below are 10 T cell receptor gamma chains sequenced from a single sample in a study of gamma-delta T cells after stem cell transplantation. With CATT, TCRdb re-called clones from the RT-PCR reads. In the table there are 1,000 to 1,500 gamma-chain clones, roughly 83% of which are singletons. The material sequenced was gamma-delta T cells. These receptors all stem from a human donor. It is not recorded whose cells these are; they may come from a transplant donor.

Comment on this clone: Other DNA sequences of this sample code for an identical CDR3. With the J gene uncalled, the V gene is TRGV3. The V gene's germline CDR1 is VTNTFY and CDR2 YDVSTARD (reference sequence). The CDR3 loop spans 12 amino acids. The CDR3 DNA is TGTGCCACCTGGGACAGCAGAGAAATGAAACTTTTT. Its translation is CATWDSREMKLF.

The rearrangement uses TRGV5 and TRGJP2. TCRdb gives no J gene; it was assigned here by matching the DNA to germline. Germline V gives CDR1 VINAFY, CDR2 YDVSNSKD. The CDR3 spans 15 residues. Trimming removed 0 bases from V and 4 bases from J; junction bases left unmatched: 5. CDR3 in DNA: TGTGCCACCTGGGACAGGTCCGTTAGTGATTGGATCAAGACGTTT. It specifies CATWDRSVSDWIKTF.

This rearrangement joins TRGV5 to TRGJ1 or TRGJ2. The J gene, not given by TCRdb, was assigned here from a germline match of the nucleotide sequence. Germline trimming cut 2 bases from V and 6 bases from J; bases unmatched to any gene: 7. Germline V lookup: CDR1 VINAFY, CDR2 YDVSNSKD. The CDR3 totals 13 residues. The chain's CDR3 is CATWDINCYKKLF. The CDR3 region has the DNA TGTGCCACCTGGGACATCAACTGTTATAAGAAACTCTTT.

The chain joins TRGV4 to TRGJP2. Matching the DNA to germline supplied the J gene, which TCRdb does not give. Germline loops: CDR1 EGSTGY, CDR2 YDSYTSSV. The length of the CDR3 is 17 residues. V dropped 0 bases and J dropped 5; count of bases not matched to a gene: 12. CDR3 in DNA: TGTGCCACCTGGGATGGGCCGGGGGTAAGAAGTGATTGGATCAAGACGTTT. Protein sequence: CATWDGPGVRSDWIKTF.

This chain links TRGV9 with TRGJ1 or TRGJ2. The J gene comes from matching the DNA to germline here; TCRdb lacks it. The V segment lost 0 bases and the J segment 12 bases; nucleotides outside the gene matches: 5. This CDR3 is 11 amino acids long. Germline CDR1 reads GITISATS; CDR2 reads ISYDGTV (reference sequence). The CDR3 coding sequence is TGTGCCTTGTGGGAGGTGCGCGGGAAACTCTTT. Translated: CALWEVRGKLF.

This clone appeared a few times. The gene calls are TRGV4 and TRGJP2. This CDR3 spans 12 amino acids. The germline V gene encodes CDR1 EGSTGY and CDR2 YDSYTSSV. V trimming: 4 bases; J trimming: 8 bases; junction bases outside the gene matches: 4. The CDR3 DNA sequence: TGTGCCACCTGGGAGCGAGATTGGATCAAGACGTTT. Translation: CATWERDWIKTF.

This sequence joins TRGV5 and TRGJ1 or TRGJ2. No J segment appears in TCRdb, so it was assigned here by matching the sequence to germline. The germline CDR1 and CDR2 sequences are VINAFY and YDVSNSKD. V trimming: 0 bases; J trimming: 6 bases; junction bases outside the gene matches: 8. The CDR3 is 14 amino acids. CDR3 DNA sequence: TGTGCCACCTGGGACAGGCGGATGGGTTATAAGAAACTCTTT. Amino acid sequence: CATWDRRMGYKKLF.

This chain links TRGV5 with TRGJ1 or TRGJ2. TCRdb does not report a J gene; here it was assigned by matching the DNA to germline references. Germline lookup yields CDR1 VINAFY and CDR2 YDVSNSKD. The junction had 7 bases not matched to a gene; V was cut back by 0 bases and J by 2 bases. The CDR3 loop spans 15 amino acids. CDR3 protein: CATWDRPGHYYKKLF. The DNA of the CDR3 is TGTGCCACCTGGGACAGGCCCGGGCATTATTATAAGAAACTCTTT.

The rearrangement joins TRGV4 to TRGJ1 or TRGJ2. The J gene was not available in TCRdb and was assigned here by matching the DNA to germline segments. There are 12 residues in the CDR3. Trimming at V came to 2 bases and at J to 3 bases, leaving 1 base not matched to a gene. The V gene's germline CDR1 is EGSTGY and CDR2 YDSYTSSV. CDR3 nucleotides: TGTGCCACCTGGGATGTTTATTATAAGAAACTCTTT. Amino acid sequence: CATWDVYYKKLF.

In DNA form, the CDR3 reads TGTGCCACCTGGGAGAATTATAAAAAGAAACTCTTT. Its translation: CATWENYKKKLF. The rearrangement uses TRGV4 and TRGJ1 or TRGJ2. Since TCRdb gives no J gene, matching the DNA to germline was used here to assign it. J was trimmed by 10 bases and V by 4 bases; bases with no gene match: 10. Germline V CDR1 and CDR2: EGSTGY, YDSYTSSV. The CDR3 totals 12 residues.